This is a list of T cell receptor beta chains from one sample in a study of cytomegalovirus exposure and HLA in healthy donors. Method: immunoSEQ multiplex PCR; TCRdb's copy keeps in-frame clones and lacks some. The sample holds 150,000 or so clones, 65% to 85% seen once. The material sequenced was PBMCs. The receptors stem from a woman aged 18-30 years in good health and CMV-seronegative. The CDR3 runs from the conserved cysteine through the conserved F or W. D genes are given only for firm matches. The size entry is marked missing in some rows and otherwise reads once, few, many or a size class.

clone size,D gene,J gene,V gene,CDR3 protein,CDR3 DNA
.,.,TRBJ1-4,TRBV11-2,CASSPAGRTNEKLFF,TGTGCCAGCAGCCCCGCCGGGAGGACTAATGAAAAACTGTTTTTT
.,TRBD2,TRBJ2-7,TRBV5-1,CASSLPLAGGPEEQYF,TGCGCCAGCAGCTTGCCACTAGCGGGAGGGCCCGAAGAGCAGTACTTC
.,TRBD1,TRBJ1-2,TRBV6-1,CASSVRDRDYYGYTF,TGTGCCAGCAGTGTGAGGGACAGGGATTACTATGGCTACACCTTC
.,.,TRBJ2-7,TRBV19,CASSADTTYEQYF,TGTGCCAGTAGTGCGGACACCACCTACGAGCAGTACTTC
once,.,TRBJ1-1,TRBV10-3,CAIRKTDTNGNTEAFF,TGTGCCATCAGGAAGACAGACACTAATGGGAACACTGAAGCTTTCTTT
.,.,TRBJ2-7,TRBV5-4,CASSSGQIYEQYF,TGTGCCAGCAGCTCAGGACAGATCTACGAGCAGTACTTC
.,.,TRBJ1-2,TRBV6-5,CASSHYLEGSGYTF,TGTGCCAGCAGCCATTACCTTGAGGGATCGGGCTACACCTTC
few,TRBD2,TRBJ2-7,TRBV28,CASSAAGAGPREQYF,TGTGCCAGCAGCGCAGCGGGGGCTGGACCAAGGGAGCAGTACTTC
.,TRBD2,TRBJ2-1,TRBV5-4,CASSPGTSVYNEQFF,TGTGCCAGCAGTCCCGGGACTAGCGTCTACAATGAGCAGTTCTTC
.,TRBD1,TRBJ1-3,TRBV2,CASDRAFSGNTIYF,TGTGCCAGCGACAGGGCTTTCTCTGGAAACACCATATATTTT
once,.,TRBJ1-2,TRBV28,CASGLTGGSYGYTF,TGTGCCAGCGGGTTGACGGGGGGTTCCTATGGCTACACCTTC
.,TRBD1,TRBJ1-2,TRBV5-1,CASSGDRDRGQKNYGYTF,TGCGCCAGCAGCGGGGACCGGGACAGAGGTCAGAAGAACTATGGCTACACCTTC
.,TRBD2,TRBJ2-5,TRBV11-1,CASSDRDYKAQYF,TGTGCCAGCAGCGACCGGGACTACAAAGCCCAGTACTTC
few,.,TRBJ1-4,TRBV2,CASIGSGSNEKLFF,TGTGCCAGCATTGGGTCGGGGTCTAATGAAAAACTGTTTTTT
.,TRBD1,TRBJ2-4,TRBV28,CASSFTGQGKRGNIQYF,TGTGCCAGCAGTTTTACTGGACAGGGTAAGAGGGGAAACATTCAGTACTTC
.,TRBD2,TRBJ2-5,TRBV5-6,CASSLGLAGGETQYF,TGTGCCAGCAGCTTGGGACTAGCGGGAGGAGAGACCCAGTACTTC